These 9 T cell receptor beta chains originate from one sample sequenced in a study of T cells in Graves' hyperthyroidism and ophthalmopathy. RNA transcripts served as the template for amplifying TCR beta CDR3 regions. The HTBI primer set was used in a first-round RT-PCR of the TCR CDR3. TCRdb independently ran MiXCR on the multiplex PCR reads; one entry per CDR3 protein. The sample shows approximately 640,000 distinct CDR3 sequences, roughly 17% of them seen only once. Sequenced: blood. The receptors stem from a woman aged 30 to 39 with Graves' hyperthyroidism.

This clonotype turned up a few times. This chain connects TRBV29-1 to TRBJ2-3; TRBD2 agrees at 15 bases. V shed 6 bases, J shed 4 bases, and the junction held 5 bases outside the gene matches. CDR3 size: 15 residues. Germline CDR1 is SQVTM and CDR2 is ANQGSEA. The CDR3 is CSVRGLAGGSDTQYF. The CDR3 DNA reads as TGCAGCGTGAGGGGACTAGCGGGAGGTTCAGATACGCAGTATTTT.

This clonotype was picked up many times. The chain has TRBV11-1 and TRBJ2-7, with 10 bases lining up with TRBD2. V shed 2 bases and J 2 bases; nucleotides not matched to a gene: 6. Germline V gene sequence: CDR1 SGHAT, CDR2 FQDESV (reference sequence). The CDR3 spans 16 residues. The CDR3 DNA reads TGTGCCAGCAGCTTATCCGGGACTAGCGATACCTACGAGCAGTACTTC. Its protein product is CASSLSGTSDTYEQYF.

The table lists this clonotype with many counts. Here the CDR3 reads CASSRGGGGGSPLHF. The CDR3, as DNA: TGTGCCAGCAGCCGGGGCGGCGGCGGTGGTTCACCCCTCCACTTT. The rearrangement links TRBV7-8 to TRBJ1-6; D is possibly TRBD1 (5 bases). The germline V and J ends were trimmed by 5 bases and 9 bases, with 17 bases remaining between them. From germline, CDR1 is SGHVS and CDR2 FQNEAQ. This CDR3 contains 15 residues. The whole variable domain, filled in from reference TRBV7-8 and TRBJ1-6, reads GAGVSQSPRYKVAKRGQDVALRCDPISGHVSLFWYQQALGQGPEFLTYFQNEAQLDKSGLPSDRFFAERPEGSVSTLKIQRTQQEDSAVYLCASSRGGGGGSPLHFGNGTRLTVT.

There are many counts of this clonotype. The genes are TRBV28 and TRBJ2-2; D gene unclear. The V gene's germline CDR1 is MDHEN and CDR2 SYDVKM. The CDR3 covers 15 residues. Trimming took 7 bases from V and 3 from J, leaving 15 bases between them. The CDR3 sequence is CASTPPMVDTGELFF. The DNA of the CDR3 is TGTGCCAGCACCCCACCGATGGTGGACACCGGGGAGCTGTTTTTT.

This clonotype was seen ten or more times. The CDR3 spells CATTKRTSRYNEQFF. DNA for the CDR3: TGTGCCACCACTAAGCGGACTAGCCGATACAATGAGCAGTTCTTC. The chain links TRBV15 to TRBJ2-1, with 8 bases lining up with TRBD2. V was pared by 7 bases and J by 4 bases, with 9 bases of the junction left unmatched. The CDR3 covers 15 residues. Per germline, CDR1 LNHNV and CDR2 YYDKDF (reference sequence).

There are many counts of this clonotype. The chain joins TRBV28 to TRBJ2-7, with D maybe TRBD2 (5 bases). Germline V gives CDR1 MDHEN, CDR2 SYDVKM. CDR3 size: 13 residues. Trimming shortened V by 7 bases and J by 3 bases, and 13 bases separated the two germline ends. The CDR3 DNA follows: TGTGCCAGCATGATCGGGATGCACTACGAGCAGTACTTC. Translated, it gives CASMIGMHYEQYF.

This clonotype has at least ten counts. The chain joins TRBV5-8 to TRBJ1-2; D call uncertain. From germline, CDR1 is SGHTS and CDR2 YDEGEE. The V end was cut by 4 bases, the J end by 4 bases, with 14 bases between. This CDR3 has 14 residues. The CDR3 loop reads CASSLQGSFYGYTF. The CDR3 nucleotides read TGTGCCAGCAGCCTACAAGGGTCCTTCTATGGCTACACCTTC.

This clonotype was recorded at least ten times. The gene calls are TRBV2 and TRBJ1-1; no definite D call. Trimming took off 6 bases at V and 0 bases at J, with 11 bases between the two ends. This CDR3 spans 14 amino acids. Germline CDR1 SNHLY, CDR2 FYNNEI. The DNA for the CDR3 is TGTGCCAGCAGGAGAGAAGGTTTGAACACTGAAGCTTTCTTT. It codes for CASRREGLNTEAFF.

This clonotype was observed a handful of times. The rearrangement links TRBV15 to TRBJ1-5; 10 bases align to TRBD1. This CDR3 contains 15 residues. The ends lost 5 bases at V and 7 bases at J; junction bases unmatched: 8. Germline CDR1 and CDR2: LNHNV and YYDKDF (reference sequence). CDR3 DNA: TGTGCCACCAGCCCTCGACAGGGGGCTCTGCAGCCCCAGCATTTT. Translating it yields CATSPRQGALQPQHF.